These T cell receptor beta chains were read from a single sample in a study of glioma-infiltrating T cells. TCRdb ran MiXCR on the multiplex PCR reads and lists one entry per CDR3 protein. This table has about 45,000 distinct CDR3 sequences, about 22% appearing once. Source material: glioma tissue, nonneoplastic brain tissue, or PBMCs (not recorded which). The receptors here all came from a human donor with low-grade glioma or glioblastoma, undergoing nonglioma brain surgery, or in good health (not recorded which). Each CDR3 is given with its conserved first and last residue. A D gene is named only where the DNA matches it firmly. Size values are once, few and many counts, or a class for expanded clones, and some rows have none.

size: -; J: TRBJ1-6; D: TRBD1; V: TRBV28; CDR3: CASVDPGTGSSPFHF; DNA: TGTGCCAGCGTAGATCCCGGGACAGGCTCTTCACCTTTCCACTTT
size: -; J: TRBJ1-3; D: TRBD1; V: TRBV2; CDR3: CASSQGAGNTIYF; DNA: TGTGCCAGCTCACAGGGGGCAGGAAACACCATATATTTT
size: many; J: TRBJ2-7; D: -; V: TRBV4-2; CDR3: CASSQDTHGGTYEQYF; DNA: TGTGCCAGCAGCCAAGACACCCACGGCGGCACCTACGAGCAGTACTTC
size: many; J: TRBJ2-3; D: -; V: TRBV12-3/TRBV12-4; CDR3: CASSLGGGSDTQYF; DNA: TGTGCCAGCAGCCTTGGGGGAGGCTCAGATACGCAGTATTTT
size: -; J: TRBJ2-1; D: -; V: TRBV28; CDR3: CASSSPGLYNEKFF; DNA: TGTGCTAGCAGTTCCCCCGGACTTTACAATGAGAAGTTCTTC
size: few; J: TRBJ2-5; D: -; V: TRBV4-1; CDR3: CASSQKDRPGTQYF; DNA: TGCGCCAGCAGCCAAAAGGACAGACCCGGGACCCAGTACTTC
size: many; J: TRBJ2-1; D: -; V: TRBV28; CDR3: CASSRFPRGEQFF; DNA: TGTGCCAGCAGTCGATTCCCGAGGGGTGAGCAGTTCTTC
size: many; J: TRBJ1-2; D: TRBD1; V: TRBV2; CDR3: CASSQQGSNYGYTF; DNA: TGTGCCAGCAGTCAACAGGGGTCTAACTATGGCTACACCTTC
size: -; J: TRBJ2-7; D: -; V: TRBV19; CDR3: CASSKGEEQYF; DNA: TGTGCCAGTAGTAAAGGCGAGGAGCAGTACTTC
size: many; J: TRBJ2-3; D: TRBD2; V: TRBV19; CDR3: CATAYSGDYTDTQYF; DNA: TGTGCCACCGCATATAGCGGGGATTACACAGATACGCAGTATTTT
size: few; J: TRBJ1-1; D: -; V: TRBV2; CDR3: CASSEALKGVGAFF; DNA: TGTGCCAGCAGTGAAGCGCTGAAGGGGGTGGGAGCTTTCTTT
size: -; J: TRBJ2-7; D: -; V: TRBV28; CDR3: CASSFSLLAGGAYEQYF; DNA: TGTGCCAGCAGTTTCTCCTTACTAGCTGGAGGTGCCTACGAGCAGTACTTC
size: once; J: TRBJ1-1; D: -; V: TRBV29-1; CDR3: CSVAGHMNTEAFF; DNA: TGCAGCGTTGCGGGACATATGAACACTGAAGCTTTCTTT
size: many; J: TRBJ1-5; D: TRBD1; V: TRBV10-1; CDR3: CASSETEMGQGIKKPQHF; DNA: TGCGCCAGCAGTGAGACAGAAATGGGACAGGGGATAAAGAAGCCCCAGCATTTT
size: medium-sized; J: TRBJ1-1; D: TRBD1; V: TRBV6-1; CDR3: CASSYKRGLNTEAFF; DNA: TGTGCCAGCAGTTATAAGAGGGGGCTTAACACTGAAGCTTTCTTT
size: many; J: TRBJ2-3; D: TRBD2; V: TRBV20-1; CDR3: CSARDGTSGIPDTQYF; DNA: TGCAGTGCTAGAGATGGGACTAGCGGGATACCAGATACGCAGTATTTT
size: medium-sized; J: TRBJ2-1; D: -; V: TRBV27; CDR3: CASSLAGAVYNEQFF; DNA: TGTGCCAGCAGTCTTGCGGGCGCCGTCTACAATGAGCAGTTCTTC
size: many; J: TRBJ1-2; D: -; V: TRBV28; CDR3: CASSFGHRGYTF; DNA: TGTGCCAGCAGTTTTGGACATCGGGGCTACACCTTC